This entry describes one TCR beta chain. Its antigen target is currently unknown. No much larger clone is present one base from it, and per-base qualities are unavailable. This sample also contains other DNA sequences that code for the same CDR3. Library preparation used the immunoSEQ multiplex PCR assay. The multiplex PCR relied on a mix of 60 forward primers for TCR Vbeta segments and 13 reverse primers for TCR Jbeta segments. The CDR3 region of rearranged TCR beta genes was amplified from genomic DNA with a multiplex PCR assay. The amplified TCR beta libraries were sequenced on the Illumina HiSeq System as 87-base-pair reads. Per the source publication's procedure: Across the 600 to 700 repertoires, a later analysis counted tens of millions of unique TCR beta chains, approximately 12 million of which were shared by at least two donors. A nearest-neighbor algorithm error-corrected the raw reads and collapsed the reads into unique sequences, merging closely related sequences to remove PCR and sequencing errors. Alignment of CDR3 sequences to IMGT reference sequences was used to assign V, D and J gene segments. For a sequence to be retained, a match of at least six nucleotides was required to both a V gene segment and a J gene segment. A rearrangement counted as productive if the CDR3 had no stop codons and remained in frame with V and J, and every other rearrangement counted as non-productive. Following IMGT convention, CDR3 was defined as the stretch from the second conserved V-encoded cysteine to the conserved J-encoded phenylalanine. The earlier analysis of 500 to 750 of the donors excluded any sequence lacking an unambiguous match to a single V gene segment. An earlier analysis of 550 to 650 of the donors classified V segments as functional when productive rearrangements were above 56.7% and as segregating when the standard deviation between donors was above 5%. A statistical classification framework was built for diagnosing cytomegalovirus status from the catalog of TCR beta chain sequences. In a later analysis, TCR nucleotide sequences were compared against IMGT/GENE-DB human TR gene sequences so that V and J genes could be assigned. A later analysis assigned CDR3 sequences and most-parsimonious VDJ recombination scenarios with the TCRdist pipeline. In a later analysis, each TCR beta chain was defined by its CDR3 amino acid sequence together with its V-gene family, and reads lacking a unique V-gene family were excluded. A later analysis removed 500 to 650 highly shared, low-generation-probability nucleotide sequences to deal with suspected cross-contamination and a sequencing artifact. In a later analysis, a clonal expansion index for each public chain was calculated from normalized within-repertoire ranks of inferred template counts. A later analysis computed generation probabilities with a VDJ recombination model fitted to out-of-frame rearrangements, and checked the results against IGoR. In a later analysis, TCR-TCR, TCR-HLA and TCR-CMV co-occurrence was scored with hypergeometric tests, and a repertoire-size bias correction was applied to TCR pairs. False discovery rates were estimated in a later analysis by permuting HLA or CMV assignments 20 times. In a later analysis, co-occurring TCRs were grouped using DBSCAN, with TCRdist sequence similarity added in when clustering inside HLA-allele-positive subsets. Co-occurrence clustering excluded repertoires with fewer than 30,000 or more than 120,000 public chains, plus five with anomalous nucleotide sharing. TCRdb retrieved this table from immuneACCESS and kept in-frame rearrangements only. Not all clones are present; in checked studies, unresolved V genes account for under half, and no reason is known for the remainder. V, J and clone size reflect that table, while D and trimming were determined from the DNA. The sample table records around 150,000 clones; 60% to 85% of these occur just once. The ten largest make up 3% of the sample.

This sample is part of a study of cytomegalovirus exposure and HLA in healthy donors (dated by TCRdb to about 2017). For the wider study: An earlier analysis of approximately 640 of the donors reported approximately 300 Gb of sequence data and some 120 million unique TCR beta sequences from some 180 million T cells. An early release covering 550 to 700 HLA-typed donors comprised approximately 290 gigabases of sequencing data and roughly 86 million unique TCR sequences. The genetic ancestry cluster associated with self-reported Caucasian donors included 80% to 90% of the approximately 430 genotyped donors. The study aimed to test whether cataloging public T cell receptors could reveal signatures of past pathogen exposure. The study used immunosequencing to profile the T cell repertoires of 666 subjects and linked those repertoires to cytomegalovirus serostatus. In addition to the first cohort of about 650 subjects, a separate validation cohort of approximately 120 different subjects was used. To predict cytomegalovirus infection status, the study brought together high-throughput TCR immunosequencing, statistical association of individual TCRs with disease status, and machine learning. In a later analysis, previously published TCR beta repertoires from 670 or so donors were re-analyzed and high-resolution HLA genotyping was added so that TCR occurrence patterns could be studied. Rather than using new phenotypic data, the later analysis identified candidate immune exposures from TCR beta sequences and from how often those sequences occurred across donors. An earlier analysis of 587 of the donors used high-throughput TCR beta sequencing to judge whether each TCR beta V gene segment behaved as functional or pseudogenic. Donor age, sex, ethnicity and CMV serostatus were collected together with the repertoire data. In a later genetic analysis, genome-wide SNP genotypes for 398 of the 666 donors were used, and that subset was treated as a discovery cohort. All discovery cohort repertoires had been generated on a single sequencing platform. Class I and class II HLA loci were covered by the typing at four-digit resolution. The number of donors typed differed by locus, with roughly 620-630 for A, B, C, DRB1 and DQB1, roughly 550 for DQA1, 606 for DPA1, and 400 to 490 for DPB1. Roughly five DR-DQ haplotypes were handled as single units for association and clustering because linkage in the cohort was strong. Across 300 to 500 genotyped donors of the cohort, an average of 235,054 unique TCR beta nucleotide sequences per donor were sequenced, and roughly 17% of those sequences were non-productive.

The study at large found these results: The classifier was reported to diagnose cytomegalovirus status with high specificity and sensitivity in both the original cohort and the validation cohort. A later analysis found that HLA-associated TCR beta chains were more clonally expanded and had lower generation probabilities than equally common non-associated chains. In a later genetic analysis, fewer N-insertions in productive TCRs were reported among donors in an Asian-associated ancestry cluster than the roughly 700-donor mean. This cohort had only TCR beta chains sequenced, and the lack of alpha or paired-chain data limited which features could be detected. A further reported finding was that TCR beta sequences accurately predicted the HLA-A and HLA-B alleles for most subjects in the first cohort. Most TCR sequences were seen in very few donors, while some public TCRs were found in many individuals. In a later analysis, more than 15,000 TCR beta sequences were associated with specific HLA alleles at a false discovery rate of 0.05. Because some donors lacked HLA typing at each locus, the association tests relied only on the typed subset. V-gene and J-gene trimming of TCR beta chains was associated with a missense DCLRE1C variant in a later genetic analysis, and the association was replicated in an independent cohort. Assigning TCR associations to individual alleles was difficult when HLA alleles, especially DR and DQ, strongly co-occurred. Seventeen rarely observed V segments, including chromosome 9 orphons, were excluded from the earlier analysis of several hundred of the donors because counts were too low. A cluster of highly shared sequence variants was judged likely to represent a technical artifact of the sequencing pipeline. The only immune exposure information available for the cohort was CMV serostatus. It was suggested by the authors that the approach could potentially be generalized to other disease states and immunological phenotypes. According to a later analysis, most CMV-associated TCR beta chains appeared to be HLA-restricted, and the HLA associations seemed to be driven largely by CMV exposure. In vitro tests confirmed that a few of the cytomegalovirus-associated TCR beta chains recognize cytomegalovirus antigens. In a later analysis, the rate of TCR association differed among HLA loci, with DRB1 alleles having the most associated TCRs and HLA-C alleles having the fewest. Broadly in line with IMGT annotations, most TCR beta V segments showed up in productive rearrangements about 90% or about 30% of the time in an earlier analysis of 587 of the donors. In the study, around 160 TCR beta chains were listed as associated with cytomegalovirus. A later analysis reported that several top co-occurrence clusters appeared linked to parvovirus B19, influenza, CMV and Epstein-Barr virus. Presence/absence analyses assumed roughly uniform sequencing depth across donors, an assumption that may not hold. Correlated functional status among segregating V segments might be attributable to linkage disequilibrium, but an unknown experimental factor could not be ruled out.

The cohort comprised some 730 healthy bone marrow donors. At the time of sampling, all cohort members were nominally healthy, though unrecorded immune exposures were likely present. The donor was CMV seropositive and belonged to the group of 250 to 350 seropositive cohort members. Every donor gave a peripheral blood sample, and the peripheral blood mononuclear cells from that sample were used for TCR beta sequencing. The Qiagen DNeasy Blood Extraction Kit was used to extract genomic DNA from the blood cell samples. This TCR derives from a woman aged 45 to 65 in good health and CMV-seropositive. Specimen: PBMCs.

CDR3 region: CSVVLAGLGREQFF. The DNA sequence reads TGCAGCGTCGTACTAGCGGGGTTGGGGCGTGAGCAGTTCTTC. The sequence joins TRBV29-1 to TRBJ2-1; the junction holds 10 bases that match TRBD2. Inclusive of the bounding cysteine and phenylalanine, the CDR3 is 14 residues long. Only the CDR3 portion is preserved as DNA: 42 bases, with reading frame beginning at the first base. The germline V gene gives CDR1 as SQVTM and CDR2 as ANQGSEA. Relative to germline, V is missing 6 bases and J is missing 9 bases, with 11 bases of the junction outside any gene match.